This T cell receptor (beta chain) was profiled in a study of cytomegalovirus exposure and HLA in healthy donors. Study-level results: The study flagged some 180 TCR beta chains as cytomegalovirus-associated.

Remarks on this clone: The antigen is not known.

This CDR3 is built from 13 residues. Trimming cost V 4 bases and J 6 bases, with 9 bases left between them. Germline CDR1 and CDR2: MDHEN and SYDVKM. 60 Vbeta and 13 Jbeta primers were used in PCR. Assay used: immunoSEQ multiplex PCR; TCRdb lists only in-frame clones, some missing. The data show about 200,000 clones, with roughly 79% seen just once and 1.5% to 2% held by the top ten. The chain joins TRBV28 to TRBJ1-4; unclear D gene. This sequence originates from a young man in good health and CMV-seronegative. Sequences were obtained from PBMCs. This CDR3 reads CASSWQRDEKLFF. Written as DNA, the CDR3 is TGTGCCAGCAGTTGGCAGAGGGATGAAAAACTGTTTTTT.